This T cell receptor (beta chain) was retrieved from a study of cytomegalovirus exposure and HLA in healthy donors. The study, taken as a whole, reports: A later analysis found that most CMV-associated TCR beta chains appeared HLA-restricted.

The CDR3 extends over 13 amino acids. The germline CDR1 and CDR2 sequences are MNHEY and SVGAGI. Deletions cut 6 bases from V and 0 bases from J, with 6 bases between. Regarding this clone: The antigen is undetermined.

The PCR ran on 60 Vbeta and 13 Jbeta primers. Some clones are missing from TCRdb's copy, which holds only in-frame ones; the method was immunoSEQ multiplex PCR. The data hold approximately 130,000 clones, with 70% to 90% observed a single time. The sequence derives from a middle-aged woman in good health and CMV-seropositive. This rearrangement joins TRBV6-5 to TRBJ2-1; D remains ambiguous. The sequenced sample was PBMCs. CDR3 in amino acids: CASRVSSYNEQFF. CDR3 nucleotide sequence: TGTGCCAGCAGGGTCAGCTCCTACAATGAGCAGTTCTTC.